This T cell receptor (beta chain) was sequenced during a study of blood T cell repertoires in COVID-19. About the study: In each case, the material was cDNA or gDNA derived from T cells, B-cell-depleted T cells, or PBMCs.

Trimming took 8 bases from V and 2 from J, leaving 23 bases between them. Per the germline V gene, CDR1 is MDHEN and CDR2 is SYDVKM. CDR3 length equals 17 residues. Authors' processing steps: Reference gene primer amplification gave estimated nucleated cell counts. Clones were read by immunoSEQ multiplex PCR, and TCRdb kept only the in-frame ones, dropping some. The V and J calls and the clone size are those of that table, but D and trimming were determined from the DNA. The sample shows approximately 340,000 clones, roughly 86% of them seen only once. The sequenced material came from peripheral blood. V gene TRBV28 combines with J gene TRBJ2-3; D is possibly TRBD1 (6 bases). The sequence derives from a man aged 25 to 45 with COVID-19, enrolled during active disease. The CDR3 is CASSSSQLQGVTDTQYF. The CDR3 DNA follows: TGTGCCAGCTCCTCCTCTCAATTACAGGGAGTCACAGATACGCAGTATTTT.